These T cell receptor beta chains were read from a single sample in a study of regulatory T cells in long-lasting Graves disease. One entry per CDR3 protein, called by TCRdb with MiXCR from the multiplex PCR reads. Here the sample spans 400,000 to 500,000 distinct CDR3 sequences, about 16% being singletons. In addition, the sample was reused for a study of T cells in Graves' hyperthyroidism and ophthalmopathy.

This sample comprised peripheral blood mononuclear cells (PBMCs), obtained at new diagnosis, from a patient treated with antithyroid drugs. These receptors were obtained from a woman between 18 and 30 years old with Graves disease. CDR3s include the opening cysteine and the closing phenylalanine or tryptophan. A D gene is named only where the DNA matches it firmly. Part of the rows lack a size; the others show once, few, many or a class for expanded clones.

d_call	v_call	clone_size	j_call	cdr3_length	cdr3_nt	cdr3_aa
TRBD1	TRBV19	few	TRBJ1-2	12	TGTGCCAGTAGTCGGACAGGCAGCAGCTACACCTTC	CASSRTGSSYTF
-	TRBV5-1	many	TRBJ1-1	16	TGCGCCAGCAGCAGCCGCACTGGGGGGCTGAACACTGAAGCTTTCTTT	CASSSRTGGLNTEAFF
-	TRBV30	few	TRBJ1-1	14	TGTGCCTGGAATTTTGGGGGCGGAGGCACTGAAGCTTTCTTT	CAWNFGGGGTEAFF
-	TRBV5-6	-	TRBJ2-2	16	TGTGCCAGCAGCTTGGTTGGAGGGGGGCGCTCCGGGGAGCTGTTTTTT	CASSLVGGGRSGELFF
-	TRBV27	many	TRBJ2-1	13	TGTGCCAGCAGAGCCCTGACTGCCGATGAGCAGTTCTTC	CASRALTADEQFF
TRBD2	TRBV5-4	many	TRBJ2-1	15	TGTGCCAGCAACCGGGCTGGCGGGAGAACCAATGAGCAGTTCTTC	CASNRAGGRTNEQFF
TRBD1	TRBV20-1	few	TRBJ1-2	18	TGCAGTGCTAGGGGTCACCGGGACAGGGTCACCGATAACTATGGCTACACCTTC	CSARGHRDRVTDNYGYTF
TRBD1	TRBV11-2	-	TRBJ1-1	16	TGTGCCAGCAGCTCATCAGGGGGCCGTAGGAACACTGAAGCTTTCTTT	CASSSSGGRRNTEAFF
-	TRBV20-1	-	TRBJ2-7	13	TGCAGTGCCCCGGCGGCAAACTCCTACGAGCAGTACTTC	CSAPAANSYEQYF
TRBD1	TRBV6-2/TRBV6-3	-	TRBJ1-5	18	TGTGCCAGCAGTTGCCCCCCTCGAGGACAGGGGGTCGGTCAGCCCCAGCATTTT	CASSCPPRGQGVGQPQHF
TRBD1	TRBV6-1	few	TRBJ2-1	14	TGTGCCAGCCGTGTGGGGACAGAGTACAATGAGCAGTTCTTC	CASRVGTEYNEQFF
-	TRBV7-2	-	TRBJ1-4	15	TGTGCCAGCAGCGCGCCGGGAGACACAGGGAAAAAACTGTTTTTT	CASSAPGDTGKKLFF
-	TRBV3-1	many	TRBJ2-1	13	TGTGCCAGCAGGCAACAGGGAAACAATGAGCAGTTCTTC	CASRQQGNNEQFF
-	TRBV28	many	TRBJ1-1	14	TGTGCCAGCAGACCTGGACGGTGGCGGGCTGAAGCTTTCTTT	CASRPGRWRAEAFF
TRBD2	TRBV12-5	-	TRBJ2-1	15	TGTGCTAGTGGCCCGGGACTAGCGGCTTACAATGAGCAGTTCTTC	CASGPGLAAYNEQFF
TRBD1	TRBV3-1	many	TRBJ2-1	15	TGTGCCAGCAGCCAAGACTGGACAGGGGGCAATGAGCAGTTCTTC	CASSQDWTGGNEQFF
TRBD2	TRBV10-2	many	TRBJ2-1	12	TGCGCCAGCAGTGAGGGGGGGGATGAGCAGTTCTTC	CASSEGGDEQFF
TRBD2	TRBV5-1	few	TRBJ2-7	16	TGCGCCAGCAGCTTGGGGACTAGGCGGTCCTACTACGAGCAGTACTTC	CASSLGTRRSYYEQYF
-	TRBV7-2	many	TRBJ2-1	15	TGTGCCAGCGGGACGAGGGGGAGCTCCTACAATGAGCAGTTCTTC	CASGTRGSSYNEQFF
-	TRBV18	-	TRBJ2-2	15	TGTGCCAGCTCACCACAAGCGGGGAACACCGGGGAGCTGTTTTTT	CASSPQAGNTGELFF
-	TRBV18	many	TRBJ2-7	13	TGTGCCAGCTCACGGACTCACGGATACGAGCAGTACTTC	CASSRTHGYEQYF
-	TRBV28	many	TRBJ2-7	15	TGTGCCAGCAGCTTTAGCGGAGCGAGCTCCTACGAGCAGTACTTC	CASSFSGASSYEQYF
-	TRBV9	few	TRBJ1-1	16	TGTGCCAGCAGCGTGGGGGCGGGAGGGCGTGAGACTGAAGCTTTCTTT	CASSVGAGGRETEAFF
TRBD2	TRBV30	many	TRBJ2-1	12	TGTGCCTGGTACCGACTAGCGGATGAGCAGTTCTTC	CAWYRLADEQFF
-	TRBV28	many	TRBJ1-1	12	TGTGCCAGCAGTAACCCGGTCAGGGTTGCTTTCTTT	CASSNPVRVAFF
-	TRBV20-1	many	TRBJ2-1	16	TGCAGTGCTATCGACTCACGGGAGTTTAGGACCAATGAGCAGTTCTTC	CSAIDSREFRTNEQFF
TRBD1	TRBV28	few	TRBJ1-2	18	TGTGCCAGCAAAGGGCAGTGGGGGGACAGCGAGGGTAACTATGGCTACACCTTC	CASKGQWGDSEGNYGYTF
-	TRBV3-1	few	TRBJ2-7	15	TGTGCCAGCAGCCAAGCCCCAGCAGGGAACTACGAGCAGTACTTC	CASSQAPAGNYEQYF